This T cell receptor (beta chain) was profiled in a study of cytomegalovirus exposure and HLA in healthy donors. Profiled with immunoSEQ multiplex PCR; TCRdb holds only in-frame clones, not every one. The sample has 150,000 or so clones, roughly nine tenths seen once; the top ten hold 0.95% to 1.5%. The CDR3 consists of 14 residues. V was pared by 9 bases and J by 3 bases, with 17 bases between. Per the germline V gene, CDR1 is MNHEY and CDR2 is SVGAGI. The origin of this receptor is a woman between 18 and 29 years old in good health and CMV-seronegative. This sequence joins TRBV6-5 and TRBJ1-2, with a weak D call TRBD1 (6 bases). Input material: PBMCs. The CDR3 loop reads CASSGGAPDYGYTF. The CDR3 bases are TGTGCCAGTAGCGGGGGGGCCCCCGACTATGGCTACACCTTC.